This T cell receptor beta chain was captured by sequencing in a study of cytomegalovirus exposure and HLA in healthy donors. Overall study findings and caveats: A later analysis reportedly found that, within productive TCRs, an Asian-associated ancestry cluster had fewer N-insertions than the mean observed across the approximately 660 donors.

All donors participated as healthy donors of bone marrow. The CDR3 is 15 residues long. Germline CDR1 reads PRHDT; CDR2 reads FYEKMQ (reference sequence). V dropped 5 bases and J dropped 5; count of bases not matched to a gene: 9. Details on this clone: Its antigen is as yet unknown.

PCR amplification relied on 60 Vbeta primers (plus 13 Jbeta primers). Profiled with immunoSEQ multiplex PCR; TCRdb holds only in-frame clones, not every one. The data show more than 150,000 clones, with almost 80% seen just once and over 1.1% held by the top ten. The chain joins TRBV13 to TRBJ2-1, with 7 bases lining up with TRBD1. The TCR originated in a male donor in good health and CMV-seronegative. The sample consisted of PBMCs. The CDR3 protein is CASSPRQGTDNEQFF. The DNA for the CDR3 is TGTGCCAGCAGCCCGCGACAGGGTACGGACAATGAGCAGTTCTTC.